What follows are 8 T cell receptor beta chains derived from one specimen sequenced in a study of T cell repertoires in cytomegalovirus infection. TCRdb re-called the reads through MiXCR, storing one row per CDR3 protein. The sample lists fewer than 550,000 distinct CDR3 sequences, more than 15% occurring once. Sequenced sample: CD8+ T cells from PBMCs. The origin of the receptors is a human donor in good health (CMV status not recorded). Some clones in this sample may be carry-over from other donors' samples.

This rearrangement joins TRBV15 to TRBJ2-7; D possibly matches TRBD1 or TRBD2 (5 bases each). This CDR3 is built from 14 residues. The V and J ends lost 5 bases and 6 bases respectively, with 17 bases between them. The germline V gene encodes CDR1 LNHNV and CDR2 YYDKDF (reference sequence). CDR3 nucleotides: TGTGCCACCAGCGCCCGGGACGGAGAAGGCGAGCAGTACTTC. Translating it yields CATSARDGEGEQYF.

J is TRBJ2-7 and V is TRBV11-3; 9 bases align to TRBD1. This CDR3 is 15 amino acids long. Germline lookup yields CDR1 SGHNT and CDR2 YENEEA. J was trimmed by 0 bases and V by 5 bases; bases with no gene match: 5. CDR3 protein: CASSETGGSSYEQYF. In DNA, the CDR3 is TGTGCCAGCAGCGAGACAGGGGGAAGCTCCTACGAGCAGTACTTC.

This clonotype was counted a few times. V usage is TRBV5-1 and J usage is TRBJ2-7; D not resolved. Between the trimmed V and J ends, which lost 0 bases and 7 bases, there was a span of 17 bases. The CDR3 consists of 15 residues. Germline V gene data show CDR1 as SGHRS and CDR2 as YFSETQ. For the CDR3, the DNA is TGCGCCAGCAGCTTGGGCGGATCACGTAGTAGGGAGCAGTACTTC. Protein sequence: CASSLGGSRSREQYF.

This clonotype was counted ten times or more. The V call is TRBV7-2, the J call TRBJ1-1; D not resolved. Germline CDR1 SGHTA, CDR2 FQGNSA. Trimming took 7 bases from V and 11 from J, leaving 14 bases between them. There are 11 residues in the CDR3. The chain's CDR3 is CASIWREEAFF. The CDR3 bases are TGTGCCAGCATCTGGAGGGAGGAGGCTTTCTTT.

V and J are TRBV2 and TRBJ1-6; 8 bases fit TRBD1. Germline V gene data show CDR1 as SNHLY and CDR2 as FYNNEI. The CDR3 consists of 17 residues. V was pared by 2 bases and J by 4 bases, with 7 bases of the junction left unmatched. The CDR3 nucleotides read TGTGCCAGCAGTGAAATCAGTTGGACAGGGTATAATTCACCCCTCCACTTT. Protein product: CASSEISWTGYNSPLHF.

This clonotype has just a few counts. The V gene is TRBV9, the J gene TRBJ1-4; 7 positions match TRBD1. Germline trimming cut 3 bases from V and 4 bases from J; bases unmatched to any gene: 9. Per the germline V gene, CDR1 is SGDLS and CDR2 is YYNGEE. This CDR3 region has 16 residues. CDR3: CASSDAPQGSNEKLFF. CDR3 DNA: TGTGCCAGCAGCGATGCCCCACAGGGGAGTAATGAAAAACTGTTTTTT.

This clonotype was counted only a few times. The CDR3 loop is CASSYTPSPGERTDTQYF. The CDR3 region has the DNA TGTGCCAGCAGCTACACCCCATCGCCGGGGGAACGCACAGATACGCAGTATTTT. The rearrangement joins TRBV9 to TRBJ2-3; D perhaps matches TRBD2 (6 bases). This CDR3 spans 18 amino acids. Germline V gene sequence: CDR1 SGDLS, CDR2 YYNGEE. The V end lost 4 bases, the J end lost 1 base, and 22 bases lay between the germline ends.

This clonotype was seen many times. The V call is TRBV7-9, the J call TRBJ2-2, with D unclear. V lost 5 bases and J lost 3, with 7 bases in between. The CDR3 covers 13 residues. Germline V gives CDR1 SEHNR, CDR2 FQNEAQ (reference sequence). The CDR3 sequence is CASSPKDTGELFF. As DNA, the CDR3 is TGTGCCAGCAGCCCCAAGGACACCGGGGAGCTGTTTTTT. Full variable domain (missing parts from reference TRBV7-9 and TRBJ2-2): DTGVSQNPRHKITKRGQNVTFRCDPISEHNRLYWYRQTLGQGPEFLTYFQNEAQLEKSRLLSDRFSAERPKGSFSTLEIQRTEQGDSAMYLCASSPKDTGELFFGEGSRLTVL.